The entry that follows covers one T cell receptor (beta chain) sequence. Its antigen is not identified. A read error may produce the germline difference seen at one junction end. The data derive from a study of cytomegalovirus exposure and HLA in healthy donors. General observations from the study: A previous analysis found most TCR beta V segments productive roughly 87% or roughly 30% of the time. Roughly even sequencing depth across donors was the assumption behind the presence/absence analyses. Both high specificity and high sensitivity reportedly marked the classifier's diagnosis of cytomegalovirus status.

CDR1 and CDR2 from the germline V gene are SEHNR and FQNEAQ (reference sequence). The CDR3 is 18 residues long. Use of 60 Vbeta and 13 Jbeta primers characterized the PCR. Repertoires were generated with immunoSEQ multiplex PCR, while TCRdb's copy carries only in-frame clones and drops some. The table has about 140,000 clones, roughly 72% seen once; the top ten hold 1.5% to 2%. The sequencing input was PBMCs. The source is a man between 35 and 55 years old in good health and CMV-seronegative. The rearrangement joins TRBV7-9 to TRBJ2-1; 10 bases are shared with TRBD2. The CDR3 spells CSSSLMFSAWLAGDEQFF. The CDR3 DNA reads TGTTCCAGCAGCTTAATGTTTTCGGCATGGCTAGCGGGAGATGAGCAGTTCTTC.